The rows below give T cell receptor beta chains drawn from one sample of a study of blood T cell repertoires in COVID-19. TCRdb's copy holds only in-frame clones and misses some; the assay was immunoSEQ multiplex PCR. The sample lists roughly 450,000 clones; roughly 88% were seen once. Input material: PBMCs or T cells enriched from blood (not recorded which). Every receptor here comes from a young man who had recovered from COVID-19. The CDR3 runs from the conserved cysteine through the conserved F or W. D genes are given only for firm matches. Clone size, where shown, is once, few, many, or a class for clones that have expanded.

TRBJ2-4 - - TRBV19 CASRTDTKGAKNIQYF TGTGCCAGTAGAACTGACACTAAGGGGGCCAAAAACATTCAGTACTTC
TRBJ1-1 - - TRBV5-1 CASSSGTEGSEAFF TGCGCCAGCAGCTCAGGGACGGAGGGGAGTGAAGCTTTCTTT
TRBJ1-2 TRBD1 - TRBV29-1 CSALTGGDYGYTF TGCAGCGCGCTGACAGGGGGGGACTATGGCTACACCTTC
TRBJ1-5 - - TRBV6-1 CASSVGAAGSNQPQHF TGTGCCAGCAGTGTTGGAGCAGCCGGTAGCAATCAGCCCCAGCATTTT
TRBJ1-1 TRBD1 - TRBV6-5 CASRPLTGARTEAFF TGTGCCAGCAGGCCTCTAACAGGGGCTCGCACTGAAGCTTTCTTT
TRBJ1-6 - - TRBV18 CASSPRVPEDSPLHF TGTGCCAGCTCACCACGGGTACCAGAGGATTCACCCCTCCACTTT
TRBJ2-7 - - TRBV20-1 CSASNAKLSSYEQYF TGCAGTGCTAGTAACGCGAAACTGAGCTCCTACGAGCAGTACTTC
TRBJ2-7 - - TRBV3-1/TRBV3-2 CASSQTGTYEQYF TGTGCCAGCAGCCAAACGGGGACCTACGAGCAGTACTTC
TRBJ2-1 TRBD1 - TRBV5-1 CASSPGQRFNNEQFF TGCGCCAGCAGCCCGGGACAGAGGTTCAACAATGAGCAGTTCTTC
TRBJ1-3 - few TRBV5-5 CASRRSLSGNTIYF TGTGCCAGCCGCCGTTCACTCTCTGGAAACACCATATATTTT
TRBJ1-5 TRBD1 - TRBV2 CASSERQGPQPQHF TGTGCCAGCAGCGAGAGACAGGGGCCTCAGCCCCAGCATTTT
TRBJ2-7 TRBD2 - TRBV5-1 CASTPLAGGPGVSHEQYF TGCGCCAGCACCCCCCTAGCGGGAGGGCCAGGAGTGTCTCACGAGCAGTACTTC
TRBJ1-5 TRBD1 - TRBV18 CASSPTRGQGMYQPQHF TGTGCCAGCTCACCAACCCGAGGACAGGGTATGTATCAGCCCCAGCATTTT
TRBJ1-2 - - TRBV30 CAWKQGTKEYGYTF TGTGCCTGGAAGCAGGGTACTAAGGAGTATGGCTACACCTTC
TRBJ2-1 - - TRBV11-3 CASSLTGKDEQFF TGTGCCAGCAGCTTAACGGGGAAGGATGAGCAGTTCTTC
TRBJ1-1 - - TRBV23-1 CASSQSATGSNTEAFF TGCGCCAGCAGTCAATCGGCGACAGGTAGCAACACTGAAGCTTTCTTT
TRBJ1-1 TRBD1 many TRBV3-1/TRBV3-2 CASSQAGTENTEAFF TGTGCCAGCAGCCAAGCCGGGACAGAGAACACTGAAGCTTTCTTT
TRBJ1-1 TRBD1 - TRBV12-5 CASGFFVYRTGPDEAFF TGTGCTAGTGGTTTTTTCGTTTATCGGACAGGACCCGATGAAGCTTTCTTT